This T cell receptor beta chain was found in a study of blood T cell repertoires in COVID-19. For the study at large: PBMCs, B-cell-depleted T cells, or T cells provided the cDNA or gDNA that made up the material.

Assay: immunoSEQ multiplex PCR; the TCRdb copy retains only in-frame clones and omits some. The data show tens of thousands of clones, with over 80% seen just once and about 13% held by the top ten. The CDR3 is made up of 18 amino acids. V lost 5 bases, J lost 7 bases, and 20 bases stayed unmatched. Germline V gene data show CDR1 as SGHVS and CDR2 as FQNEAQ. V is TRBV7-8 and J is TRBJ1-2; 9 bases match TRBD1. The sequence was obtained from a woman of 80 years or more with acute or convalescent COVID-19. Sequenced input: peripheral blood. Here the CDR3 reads CASSPPGTGTRLHRGYTF. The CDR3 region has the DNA TGTGCCAGCAGCCCTCCCGGGACAGGGACCCGACTCCACCGTGGCTACACCTTC.